This T cell receptor (beta chain) was documented in a study of cytomegalovirus exposure and HLA in healthy donors. Study-wide results and caveats: Common viral pathogens seemed to be connected with several of the most significant clusters, according to a later analysis. Later analysis identified 16,000 or so TCR beta sequences associated with HLA alleles, using a false discovery rate threshold of 0.05.

A note on this clone: What it binds is not known.

Use of 60 Vbeta and 13 Jbeta primers characterized the PCR. Original handling: A later analysis tallied 80 million or so unique TCR beta chains, 10 million to 12 million of them shared. The table came from immunoSEQ multiplex PCR; TCRdb's copy has only in-frame clones and leaves some out. V, J and clone size are taken as reported in that table, and D and trimming were inferred from the DNA itself. The sample has about 160,000 clones, 80% to 90% seen once. The CDR3 covers 13 residues. Trimming cost V 5 bases and J 8 bases; bases outside gene matches: 8. CDR1 and CDR2 (germline): SEHNR, FQNEAQ (reference sequence).

The sample consisted of PBMCs. The V call is TRBV7-9, the J call TRBJ1-2; 7 bases fit TRBD1. This clonotype was obtained from a woman aged 18 to 35 in good health and CMV-seronegative. The CDR3 DNA is TGTGCCAGCAGCACAACAGGGGTTCGGGGCTACACCTTC. This encodes CASSTTGVRGYTF. The entire variable domain, with the rest obtained from reference TRBV7-9 and TRBJ1-2, is as follows: DTGVSQNPRHKITKRGQNVTFRCDPISEHNRLYWYRQTLGQGPEFLTYFQNEAQLEKSRLLSDRFSAERPKGSFSTLEIQRTEQGDSAMYLCASSTTGVRGYTFGSGTRLTVV.